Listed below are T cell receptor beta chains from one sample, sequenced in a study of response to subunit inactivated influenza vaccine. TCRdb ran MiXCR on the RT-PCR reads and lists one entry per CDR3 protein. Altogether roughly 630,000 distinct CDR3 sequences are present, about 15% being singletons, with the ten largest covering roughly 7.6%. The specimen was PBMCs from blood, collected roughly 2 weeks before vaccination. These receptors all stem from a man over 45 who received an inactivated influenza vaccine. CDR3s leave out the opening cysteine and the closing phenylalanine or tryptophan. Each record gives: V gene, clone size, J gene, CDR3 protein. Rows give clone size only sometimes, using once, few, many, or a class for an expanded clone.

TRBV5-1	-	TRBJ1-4	ASSLDTTNEKLF
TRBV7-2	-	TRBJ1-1	ASSLEWDLTEAF
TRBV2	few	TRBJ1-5	ASSRRHSGVQPQH
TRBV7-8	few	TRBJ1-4	ASSLAGGSTLF
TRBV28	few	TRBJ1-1	ASSNVRDRGPTEAF
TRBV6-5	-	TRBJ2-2	ASSSVNLGIYTGELF
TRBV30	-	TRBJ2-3	ASRASGSFRHTQY
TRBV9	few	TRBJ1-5	ASSVGGGQGQPQH
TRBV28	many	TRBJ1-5	ASSLMTLNQPQH
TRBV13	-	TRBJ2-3	ASSPLTSGGADTQY
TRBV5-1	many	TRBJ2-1	ASSFDGDSYNEQF
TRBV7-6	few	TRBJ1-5	ASSRLGQPNQPQH
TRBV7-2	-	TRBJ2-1	ASTIPGANEQF
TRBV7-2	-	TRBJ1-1	ASGPLNTEAF
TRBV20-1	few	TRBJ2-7	SASPPSKGGQYSEQY
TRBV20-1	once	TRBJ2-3	SATGTKNTQY
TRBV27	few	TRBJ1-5	ASSWGLSNQPQH
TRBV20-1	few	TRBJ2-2	SAIIGQGTTGELF
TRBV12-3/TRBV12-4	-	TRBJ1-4	ASSPRGSKLF
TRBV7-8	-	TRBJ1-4	ASSLTGEGKKLF
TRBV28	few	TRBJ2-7	ASRWTASYEQY
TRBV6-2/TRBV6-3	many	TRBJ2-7	ASSYGQFEQY
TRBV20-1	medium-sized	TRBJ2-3	SASISGEFTDTQY
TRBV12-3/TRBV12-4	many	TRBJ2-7	ASSLPRRRKEQY
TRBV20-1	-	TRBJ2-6	SAAPWGMGANVLT
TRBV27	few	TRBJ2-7	ASSLSSGPTYEQY
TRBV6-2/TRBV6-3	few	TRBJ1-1	ASSSSGNLNTEAF
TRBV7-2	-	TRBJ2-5	ASSVYRGGQETQY
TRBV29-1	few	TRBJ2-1	SVRAEALYNEQF
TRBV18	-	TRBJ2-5	ASSPRGSGKETQY
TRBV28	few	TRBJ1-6	ASSFLRQGGSPLH
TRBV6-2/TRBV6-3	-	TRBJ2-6	ASLRDSGANVLT
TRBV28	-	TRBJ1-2	ASSTAGGVGYT
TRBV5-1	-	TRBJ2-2	ASSWGLAGTTGELF
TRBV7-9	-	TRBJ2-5	ASSLASGRETQY
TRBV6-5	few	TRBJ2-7	ASSYSTRAGGLSYEQY
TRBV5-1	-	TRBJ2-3	ASSLRTTGLGTDTQY
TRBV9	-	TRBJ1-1	ASSPRTGVWAEAF
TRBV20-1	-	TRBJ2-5	SASDRDRVETQY
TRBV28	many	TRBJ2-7	ASSLIGTYEQY
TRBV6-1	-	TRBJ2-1	ASSEISLAGVV
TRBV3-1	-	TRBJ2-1	ASSLILAGGYNEQF
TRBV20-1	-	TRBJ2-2	SARRAHGSKTGELF